This entry lists 10 T cell receptor beta chains sequenced from one sample in a study of CD8+CD57+ T cells in acquired aplastic anemia. Using genomic DNA as the template, TCR beta VDJ and CDR3 profiling was carried out. TCRdb recomputed calls from the reads with MiXCR, one row per CDR3 protein. The sample lists tens of thousands of distinct CDR3 sequences, 40% to 50% occurring once. Sequenced input: sorted CD4+, CD8+, or CD8+CD57+ T cells (not recorded which) from PBMCs. Receptors originate from a human donor in good health, serving as a control.

The chain links TRBV20-1 to TRBJ2-6; D ambiguous. Germline-derived CDR1 and CDR2 are DFQATT and SNEGSKA (reference sequence). CDR3 length: 15 amino acids. V was shortened by 3 bases and J by 0 bases, with 9 bases between the two germline ends. CDR3 residues: CSARARSSGANVLTF. The DNA for the CDR3 is TGCAGTGCTAGGGCCAGGTCCTCTGGGGCCAACGTCCTGACTTTC.

This clonotype has a count of ten or more. V and J are TRBV2 and TRBJ2-3, with 7 bases matching TRBD1. The CDR3 covers 14 residues. CDR1 is SNHLY and CDR2 is FYNNEI in the germline V gene. V lost 6 bases to trimming and J lost 1 base; unmatched junction nucleotides: 4. CDR3 residues: CASSQQGRTDTQYF. For the CDR3, the DNA is TGTGCCAGCAGCCAACAGGGGCGCACAGATACGCAGTATTTT.

Points on this clonotype: A clone one base away is much larger, so this may be a read error. The rearrangement uses TRBV4-1 and TRBJ1-2, with 9 positions matching TRBD1. CDR3 length equals 14 residues. The germline gives CDR1 MGHRA, CDR2 YSYEKL. DNA of the CDR3: TGCCCCAGCAGCCGAGAGACAGGGGGATATGGCTACACCTTC. Its translation: CPSSRETGGYGYTF.

CDR3 DNA: TGCAGTGCTGGACTTGGGACTAGCGGGGTCTACGAGCAGTACTTC. Protein sequence: CSAGLGTSGVYEQYF. The chain is built from TRBV20-1 and TRBJ2-7, with 13 bases identical to TRBD2. The V gene end was trimmed by 5 bases and the J gene end by 3 bases; junction bases not matched to a gene: 7. The CDR3 runs to 15 residues. CDR1 is DFQATT, CDR2 SNEGSKA, per germline (reference sequence).

This clonotype was detected ten times or more. This chain uses TRBV10-3 with TRBJ2-7, with 8 bases matching TRBD1. CDR3 size: 15 residues. Germline V gene lookup returns CDR1 ENHRY and CDR2 SYGVKD. V trimming: 3 bases; J trimming: 0 bases; junction bases outside the gene matches: 4. In DNA, the CDR3 is TGTGCCATCAGTGAAGGGACAGGCAGCTCCTACGAGCAGTACTTC. Its translation is CAISEGTGSSYEQYF.

This clonotype was counted a few times. This chain uses TRBV5-4 with TRBJ1-1, with D uncertain. The CDR3 extends over 15 amino acids. V was cut by 0 bases and J by 4 bases, with 13 bases left in between. The V gene's germline CDR1 is SGHNT and CDR2 YYREEE (reference sequence). The CDR3 here is CASSLDLGSGTEAFF. Written as DNA, the CDR3 is TGTGCCAGCAGCTTGGATTTAGGGTCGGGCACTGAAGCTTTCTTT.

This clonotype came up a few times. V and J are TRBV7-9 and TRBJ1-2, with D possibly matching TRBD1 (5 bases). This CDR3 has 12 residues. Trimming stripped 4 bases from V and 7 bases from J, with 10 bases between. The germline V gene encodes CDR1 SEHNR and CDR2 FQNEAQ (reference sequence). Here the CDR3 reads CASSSDTSGYTF. Written as DNA, the CDR3 is TGTGCCAGCAGCTCGGACACGTCTGGCTACACCTTC.

CDR3 amino acids: CSYGTAGEAFF. CDR3 bases: TGCAGCTACGGGACAGCTGGGGAAGCTTTCTTT. The rearrangement links TRBV29-1 to TRBJ1-1, with 7 bases identical to TRBD1. Germline loops: CDR1 SQVTM, CDR2 ANQGSEA. The CDR3 length is 11 residues. Germline trimming cut 8 bases from V and 8 bases from J; bases unmatched to any gene: 8.

At least ten counts were recorded for this clonotype. V usage is TRBV11-2 and J usage is TRBJ2-5; 7 bases fit TRBD1. The CDR3 contains 15 residues. Germline V CDR1 and CDR2: SGHAT, FQNNGV. With 4 bases clipped from V and 2 bases from J, the junction kept 7 bases outside the gene matches. The CDR3: CASSSDRLEQETQYF. As DNA, the CDR3 is TGTGCCAGCAGCTCGGACAGGTTAGAACAAGAGACCCAGTACTTC. Variable domain in full (rest from reference TRBV11-2 and TRBJ2-5): EAGVAQSPRYKIIEKRQSVAFWCNPISGHATLYWYQQILGQGPKLLIQFQNNGVVDDSQLPKDRFSAERLKGVDSTLKIQPAKLEDSAVYLCASSSDRLEQETQYFGPGTRLLVL.

The J gene is TRBJ2-7, the V gene TRBV7-9; D is undetermined. In germline, CDR1 is SEHNR, CDR2 FQNEAQ (reference sequence). This CDR3 is 11 amino acids long. V was cut by 1 base and J by 7 bases, with 5 bases left in between. The CDR3 protein is CASSLVGEQYF. Here the CDR3 DNA reads TGTGCCAGCAGCTTAGTTGGGGAGCAGTACTTC.